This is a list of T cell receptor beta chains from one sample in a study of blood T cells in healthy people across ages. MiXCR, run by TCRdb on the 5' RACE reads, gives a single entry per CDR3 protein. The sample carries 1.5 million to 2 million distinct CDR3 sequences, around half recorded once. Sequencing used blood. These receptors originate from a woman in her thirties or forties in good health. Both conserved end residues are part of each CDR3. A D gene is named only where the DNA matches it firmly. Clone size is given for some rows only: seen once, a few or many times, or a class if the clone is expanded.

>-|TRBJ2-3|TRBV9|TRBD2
TGTGCCAGCAGCGTAGACCCGGGACTAGCATTGCGTACGCAGTATTTT
CASSVDPGLALRTQYF
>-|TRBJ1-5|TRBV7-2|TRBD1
TGTGCCAGCAGCTTAGATCACAGGGGACTTGGCCAGCCCCAGCATTTT
CASSLDHRGLGQPQHF
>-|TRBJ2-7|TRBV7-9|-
TGTGCCAGCAGCCAAACCTCAGGTTACGAGCAGTACTTC
CASSQTSGYEQYF
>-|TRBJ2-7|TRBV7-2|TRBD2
TGTGCCAGCAGCTTAGACTGGCGGGGGGGAGGTAACGAGCAGTACTTC
CASSLDWRGGGNEQYF
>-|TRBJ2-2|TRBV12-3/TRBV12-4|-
TGTGCCAGCAGTTTCGTCGGACAGAACACCGGGGAGCTGTTTTTT
CASSFVGQNTGELFF
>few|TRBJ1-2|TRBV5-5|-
TGTGCCAGCAGCTGGAGATCCAGCTATGGCTACACCTTC
CASSWRSSYGYTF
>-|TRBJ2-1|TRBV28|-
TGTGCCAGCAGTTTATCAGGGCAGGAGCAGTTCTTC
CASSLSGQEQFF
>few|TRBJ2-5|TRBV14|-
TGTGCCAGCAGCCAAGTAGCCGGTATGGCCCAGTACTTC
CASSQVAGMAQYF
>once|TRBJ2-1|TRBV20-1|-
TGCAGTGCTAGTTCCGAGGGCGGCAGGAGATACAATGAGCAGTTCTTC
CSASSEGGRRYNEQFF
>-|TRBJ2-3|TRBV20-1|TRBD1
TGCAGTGCCATACAGGGGGGTGGCACAGATACGCAGTATTTT
CSAIQGGGTDTQYF
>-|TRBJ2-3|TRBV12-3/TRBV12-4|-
TGTGCCAGCAGTTTAGGGGCAGGATTTGATACGCAGTATTTT
CASSLGAGFDTQYF
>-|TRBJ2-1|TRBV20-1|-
TGCAGTGCTAGGAGTTTGACGGGGGACCGACATGAGCAGTTCTTC
CSARSLTGDRHEQFF
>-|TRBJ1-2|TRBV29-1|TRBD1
TGCAGCGTCCTTGACAGGGGAGGCGGCTACACCTTC
CSVLDRGGGYTF
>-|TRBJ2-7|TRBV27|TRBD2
TGTGCCAGCAGTCCGACTCGGGTAGCGGGGGGCTCCTACGAGCAGTACTTC
CASSPTRVAGGSYEQYF
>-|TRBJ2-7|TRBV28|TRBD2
TGTGCCAGCAGTTTAGCGGGGGGGAAATACGAGCAGTACTTC
CASSLAGGKYEQYF
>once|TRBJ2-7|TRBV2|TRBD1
TGTGCCAGCAGGGCCCGACAGGGGAGCATCTACGAGCAGTACTTC
CASRARQGSIYEQYF
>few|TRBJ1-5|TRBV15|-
TGTGCCACCAGCAGAGGGATTGCAGGGGCCGATCAGCCCCAGCATTTT
CATSRGIAGADQPQHF
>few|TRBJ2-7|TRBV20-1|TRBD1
TGCAGTGCTAGAGACCGGTCCGGACAGGGGGGGAACGAGCAGTACTTC
CSARDRSGQGGNEQYF
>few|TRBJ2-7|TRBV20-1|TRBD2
TGCAGTGCTAGAGATATCCTAGCGGTCAAAAGGGCCTACGAGCAGTACTTC
CSARDILAVKRAYEQYF
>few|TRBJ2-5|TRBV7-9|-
TGTGCCAGCAGCTTATGGGCAGTCCAAGAGACCCAGTACTTC
CASSLWAVQETQYF
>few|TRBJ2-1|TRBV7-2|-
TGTGCCAGCAGCTTTGGGGCAGGGACCTACAATGAGCAGTTCTTC
CASSFGAGTYNEQFF
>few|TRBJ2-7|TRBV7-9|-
TGTGCCAGCAGTTTCTCCGGGTCCCCCGTCGAGCAGTACTTC
CASSFSGSPVEQYF
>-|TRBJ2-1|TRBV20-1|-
TGCAGTGCTAGTCCCCTAGACAATGAGCAGTTCTTC
CSASPLDNEQFF
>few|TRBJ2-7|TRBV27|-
TGTGCCAGCAGTCCTCAAGGCCCAGGCGAGCAGTACTTC
CASSPQGPGEQYF
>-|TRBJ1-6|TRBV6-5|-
TGTGCCAGCAGCCCCTTGCCCAGCATAAATTCACCCCTCCACTTT
CASSPLPSINSPLHF
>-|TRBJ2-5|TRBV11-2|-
TGTGCCAGCAGCCGTGGGTCGAATCGACGGACCCAGTACTTC
CASSRGSNRRTQYF
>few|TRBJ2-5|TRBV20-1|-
TGCAGTGCTAGCAGCCAGACCCAGTACTTC
CSASSQTQYF
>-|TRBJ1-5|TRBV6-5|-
TGTGCCAGCAGTTACCAGGGACCGACTAGCAATCAGCCCCAGCATTTT
CASSYQGPTSNQPQHF
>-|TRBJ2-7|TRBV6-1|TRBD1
TGTGCCACCAAGGGGACAGGGCAATTCTACGAGCAGTACTTC
CATKGTGQFYEQYF
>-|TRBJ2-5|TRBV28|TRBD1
TGTGCCAGCAGCTCAGGACAGGGTATCGGGGGGACCCAGTACTTC
CASSSGQGIGGTQYF